This entry describes one T cell receptor (beta chain). What it recognizes is unknown. This sample is part of a study of CD8 T cells in ankylosing spondylitis. Study outcomes and limitations: A TCR beta motif of under 10 highly homologous variants appeared characteristic of ankylosing spondylitis blood.

TCRdb passed the 5' RACE reads through MiXCR, listing each CDR3 protein once. The repertoire holds a few hundred thousand distinct CDR3 sequences, with about 22% as singletons. The CDR3 covers 12 residues. Trimming cost V 3 bases and J 3 bases, with 5 bases left between them. Germline V gives CDR1 GTSNPN, CDR2 SVGIG (reference sequence). The TCR was taken from a male donor with ankylosing spondylitis. The chain employs TRBV30 and TRBJ2-2; no reliable D call. Sequencing was carried out using blood, either unsorted or a sorted T cell fraction (not recorded which). The CDR3 nucleotides read TGTGCCTGGAGGCCCCACACCGGGGAGCTGTTTTTT. Translation: CAWRPHTGELFF.